This TCR beta chain was captured by sequencing in a study of breast tumors, draining lymph nodes, adjacent tissues. The table lists this clonotype with many counts. V lost 4 bases and J lost 3; bases outside the gene matches: 7. This CDR3 comprises 18 residues. CDR1 and CDR2 (germline): SGHTA, FQGNSA. The lymph nodes were axillary draining lymph nodes from breast cancer patients. One entry per CDR3 protein results from TCRdb running MiXCR on the multiplex PCR reads. The sample lists about 200,000 distinct CDR3 sequences, roughly a third occurring once. The sample consisted of axillary lymph node tissue. J is TRBJ2-3 and V is TRBV7-2, with 16 positions matching TRBD2. The receptor's source is a female donor with breast cancer. Some clones in this sample may be carry-over from other donors' samples. CDR3 bases: TGTGCCAGCAGCTGGGGGACTAGCGGGGGGGCGGAGACAGATACGCAGTATTTT. It translates to CASSWGTSGGAETDTQYF. The variable domain in full, with the rest retrieved from reference TRBV7-2 and TRBJ2-3, is GAGVSQSPSNKVTEKGKDVELRCDPISGHTALYWYRQSLGQGLEFLIYFQGNSAPDKSGLPSDRFSAERTGGSVSTLTIQRTQQEDSAVYLCASSWGTSGGAETDTQYFGPGTRLTVL.